The rows below give T cell receptor beta chains drawn from one sample of a study of shared clonotypes between healthy human individuals. Clones were sequenced by immunoSEQ multiplex PCR, and TCRdb holds only the in-frame ones, with some missing. The sample carries 2 million to 2.5 million clones, under 95% recorded once. The specimen sequenced was naive CD4+ T cells from PBMCs. The receptor source for this set is a man aged 18 to 30 in good health. Some clones in this sample may be carry-over from other donors' samples. Each CDR3 is given with its conserved first and last residue. A D gene is named only where the DNA matches it firmly. Clone size appears in some rows only: once, few, many, or a class for an expanded clone.

j_gene | d_gene | v_gene | len | abundance | CDR3aa | CDR3nt
TRBJ1-1 | . | TRBV7-2 | 12 | . | CASSSRVTEAFF | TGTGCCAGCAGCTCCAGGGTCACTGAAGCTTTCTTT
TRBJ2-7 | . | TRBV18 | 12 | . | CASSLPGYEQYF | TGTGCCAGCTCGCTACCAGGGTACGAGCAGTACTTC
TRBJ2-7 | TRBD2 | TRBV4-3 | 12 | . | CASSPTGGEQYF | TGCGCCAGCAGCCCGACGGGGGGCGAGCAGTACTTC
TRBJ1-5 | TRBD1 | TRBV25-1 | 16 | . | CASSEPGTVPNQPQHF | TGTGCCAGCAGTGAACCCGGGACAGTTCCTAATCAGCCCCAGCATTTT
TRBJ1-2 | . | TRBV19 | 12 | . | CASTSDNSGYTF | TGTGCCAGTACCTCTGACAATTCCGGCTACACCTTC
TRBJ1-5 | . | TRBV5-6 | 12 | few | CASSLVGQPQHF | TGTGCCAGCAGCTTGGTGGGTCAGCCCCAGCATTTT
TRBJ2-7 | . | TRBV11-2 | 15 | . | CASSSRWEISYEQYF | TGTGCCAGCAGCTCCCGATGGGAGATCTCCTACGAGCAGTACTTC
TRBJ2-7 | TRBD1 | TRBV6-6 | 15 | . | CASSPPGQGDYEQYF | TGTGCCAGCAGCCCCCCGGGACAGGGGGATTACGAGCAGTACTTC
TRBJ2-5 | . | TRBV27 | 14 | once | CASSRLAWGETQYF | TGTGCCAGCAGTCGACTGGCCTGGGGGGAGACCCAGTACTTC
TRBJ2-2 | . | TRBV5-1 | 15 | . | CASSLGASNTGELFF | TGCGCCAGCAGCTTGGGTGCTAGCAACACCGGGGAGCTGTTTTTT
TRBJ2-3 | TRBD1 | TRBV28 | 17 | . | CASSFSGTGGSFPPQYF | TGTGCCAGCAGTTTCTCCGGGACAGGGGGGTCCTTCCCCCCGCAGTATTTT
TRBJ1-1 | . | TRBV5-1 | 13 | few | CASSRDTNTEAFF | TGCGCCAGCAGTCGCGACACGAACACTGAAGCTTTCTTT
TRBJ1-6 | . | TRBV28 | 12 | . | CASSLRIGSLHF | TGTGCCAGCAGTTTGCGAATAGGTTCCCTCCACTTT